The 14 T cell receptor beta chains below come from one sample, sequenced in a study of CD8+CD57+ T cells in acquired aplastic anemia. Profiles of TCR beta VDJ and CDR3 were generated from a genomic DNA template. TCRdb analysed the reads with MiXCR anew, one entry per CDR3 protein. The sample shows 150,000 to 200,000 distinct CDR3 sequences, less than 60% of them seen only once. Whoever was chosen for sequencing had shown CD8+CD57+ cell expansion by flow cytometry. Sequences were obtained from sorted CD4+, CD8+, or CD8+CD57+ T cells (not recorded which) from PBMCs. These receptors came from a human donor with aplastic anemia.

This clonotype was detected once. An end of the junction does not agree with germline; a read error may underlie this. This sequence joins TRBV29-1 and TRBJ2-7; either TRBD1 or TRBD2 may supply D (5 bases each). CDR1 is SQVTM and CDR2 is ANQGSEA in the germline V gene. The CDR3 runs 13 residues. CDR3 DNA sequence: TGTGCCAGCAGCCCGAATGGAGGTGGGGGGCAGTACTTC. It translates to CASSPNGGGGQYF.

A note on this clonotype: Just one base apart from a much larger clone, this may be a read error. This chain joins TRBV5-4 and TRBJ1-1; the D is unclear. The CDR3 is made up of 15 amino acids. Germline assignment: CDR1 SGHNT and CDR2 YYREEE (reference sequence). DNA for the CDR3: TGTGCCAGCGGCTTCTCAAAAGGTGCGAACACTGAAGCTTTCTTT. As protein: CASGFSKGANTEAFF.

Points on this clonotype: One junction end disagrees with the germline gene, perhaps due to a read error. The J gene is TRBJ1-4, the V gene TRBV10-3; TRBD1 agrees at 8 bases. The CDR3 loop spans 14 amino acids. Germline-derived CDR1 and CDR2 are ENHRY and SYGVKD. CDR3 nucleotide sequence: TGTGCCACGTCAAGGACAGGGCCTAATGAAAAATTGTTTTTT. Translation gives CATSRTGPNEKLFF.

Only a few counts were recorded for this clonotype. The genes are TRBV3-1 and TRBJ2-5, with 12 nucleotides matching TRBD2. CDR1 and CDR2 (germline): LGHDT, YNNKEL (reference sequence). Trimming at V came to 0 bases and at J to 2 bases, leaving 4 bases not matched to a gene. This CDR3 contains 17 residues. This CDR3 is CASSQEGGLAGQETQYF. In nucleotides, the CDR3 is TGTGCCAGCAGCCAAGAAGGCGGACTAGCGGGACAAGAGACCCAGTACTTC.

This clonotype occurred once. This sequence joins TRBV10-1 and TRBJ1-2, with D possibly TRBD1 on 6 matching bases. CDR3 size: 15 residues. CDR1 and CDR2 from the germline V gene are WNHNN and SYGVQD (reference sequence). Trimming stripped 3 bases from V and 8 bases from J, with 19 bases between. The CDR3 coding sequence is TGCGCCAGCAGTGACCGCCGGGACACCTTGGACGGCTACACCTTC. Encoded protein: CASSDRRDTLDGYTF.

This clonotype turned up a few times. The chain is built from TRBV6-9 and TRBJ2-7; D ambiguous. The V end was cut by 0 bases, the J end by 7 bases, with 7 bases between. The germline V gene has CDR1 MNHGY and CDR2 SVAAGI. The CDR3 covers 12 residues. The CDR3: CASSYSSEEQYF. The CDR3 DNA reads TGTGCCAGCAGTTATTCGTCCGAAGAGCAGTACTTC.

The rearrangement joins TRBV20-1 to TRBJ1-1; 7 positions match TRBD1. The V segment lost 0 bases and the J segment 3 bases; nucleotides outside the gene matches: 1. Germline CDR1 is DFQATT and CDR2 is SNEGSKA (reference sequence). The CDR3 is 13 amino acids. DNA of the CDR3: TGCAGTGCTAGAGAGGACAGGTACACTGAAGCTTTCTTT. Its protein product is CSAREDRYTEAFF.

CDR3 sequence (DNA): TGCGCCAGCAGCCAAGATATCGGACAGGGGGCAGATACGCAGTATTTT. Protein sequence: CASSQDIGQGADTQYF. V is TRBV4-3 and J is TRBJ2-3, with 10 bases lining up with TRBD1. Germline loops: CDR1 LGHNA, CDR2 YSLEER. CDR3 length: 16 residues. V shed 0 bases and J 4 bases; nucleotides not matched to a gene: 4.

Of note for this clonotype: A much larger clone lies one base from this, so it may be a read error. DNA for the CDR3: TGTGCCGGCAACTCAGACAGCCAAGAGACCCAGTACTTC. Residues: CAGNSDSQETQYF. The chain couples TRBV5-4 to TRBJ2-5, with a possible D match to TRBD1 (5 bases). V lost 10 bases and J 1 base, leaving 14 bases between the germline ends. Per the germline V gene, CDR1 is SGHNT and CDR2 is YYREEE (reference sequence). The CDR3 has 13 amino acids.

Comment on this clonotype: An end of the junction does not agree with germline; a read error may underlie this. The V and J genes are TRBV20-1 and TRBJ1-5; D not resolved. The CDR3 spans 15 residues. In germline, CDR1 is DFQATT, CDR2 SNEGSKA (reference sequence). CDR3 in amino acids: CSARDRGRVNQLQHF. The CDR3 DNA reads TGCAGTGCTAGAGATCGAGGGAGAGTAAATCAGCTCCAGCATTTT.

This clonotype was seen at least ten times. The rearrangement joins TRBV20-1 to TRBJ1-2; 8 positions match TRBD1. Per the germline V gene, CDR1 is DFQATT and CDR2 is SNEGSKA (reference sequence). V shed 0 bases, J shed 4 bases, and the junction held 7 bases outside the gene matches. The CDR3 contains 15 residues. CDR3 coding DNA: TGCAGTGCTAGAGATCCGGCAGGGGGCGTCTATGGCTACACCTTC. Encoded protein: CSARDPAGGVYGYTF.

The chain uses TRBV20-1 and TRBJ2-7; weak D call: TRBD1 (6 bases). CDR1 and CDR2 from the germline V gene are DFQATT and SNEGSKA (reference sequence). CDR3 size: 13 residues. Trimming took 5 bases from V and 0 from J, leaving 11 bases between them. DNA of the CDR3: TGCAGTGCTGGCGGACAGTCCTCCTACGAGCAGTACTTC. Protein: CSAGGQSSYEQYF.

This clonotype was seen more than once but under ten times. The rearrangement uses TRBV18 and TRBJ1-2; 8 bases are shared with TRBD1. The V gene end was trimmed by 1 base and the J gene end by 6 bases; junction bases not matched to a gene: 4. This CDR3 region has 14 residues. CDR1 and CDR2 from the germline V gene are KGHSH and LQKENI. CDR3 coding DNA: TGTGCCAGCTCACCACTGACAGGGGAGAATGGCTACACCTTC. Its translation: CASSPLTGENGYTF.

The chain employs TRBV11-2 and TRBJ2-1; maybe TRBD2 (6 bases). The CDR3 extends over 17 amino acids. V was shortened by 7 bases and J by 4 bases, with 23 bases between the two germline ends. Germline V gene sequence: CDR1 SGHAT, CDR2 FQNNGV. The DNA for the CDR3 is TGTGCCAGCAACACACAAGAGGGGCGGGATATATACAATGAGCAGTTCTTC. Its protein is CASNTQEGRDIYNEQFF.